This TCR beta chain stems from a study of cytomegalovirus exposure and HLA in healthy donors. Study observations and caveats: TCR beta chains numbering approximately 150 were designated cytomegalovirus-associated. The tendency of first-cohort TCR clusters to co-occur in the 120 validation repertoires was identified by a subsequent analysis.

A word on this clone: No antigen is known for it.

CDR3 length equals 14 residues. V lost 5 bases and J lost 0; bases outside the gene matches: 1. Germline lookup yields CDR1 ENHRY and CDR2 SYGVKD. Data came from immunoSEQ multiplex PCR; TCRdb stores just in-frame clones and leaves some out. In the table there are 120,000 to 150,000 clones, roughly 86% of which are singletons. Donors were drawn from the roughly 120-subject validation cohort, separate from the roughly 670-subject first cohort. Sequencing was performed on PBMCs. This sequence joins TRBV10-3 and TRBJ1-5, with 7 bases aligning to TRBD1. This sequence was found in a young man in good health and CMV-seropositive. CDR3 loop: CAISRDSSNQPQHF. The CDR3 DNA follows: TGTGCCATCAGTCGGGACAGTAGCAATCAGCCCCAGCATTTT.